This TCR beta chain stems from a study of T-cell reconstitution after alpha-beta-depleted transplantation in children. This clonotype appeared a few times. This sample's TCRbeta library carried unique molecular identifier barcodes. TCRdb re-called the PCR reads with MiXCR, one entry per CDR3 protein. Among almost 400,000 distinct CDR3 sequences listed, about a fifth were seen once. Germline V gene data show CDR1 as LGHNA and CDR2 as YNFKEQ. The CDR3 is made up of 15 amino acids. J was trimmed by 7 bases and V by 4 bases; bases with no gene match: 7. Specimen: PBMCs from the stem cell graft donor, collected from the stem cell graft. This receptor was taken from a human donor who donated a stem cell graft to a child with acute myeloid leukemia. The rearrangement joins TRBV4-2 to TRBJ2-1, with 10 bases fitting TRBD2. For the CDR3, the DNA is TGTGCCAGCAGCCCTAGCGGGAGATTGGATAATGAGCAGTTCTTC. Protein: CASSPSGRLDNEQFF.